This T cell receptor beta chain is drawn from a study of blood T cells in healthy people across ages. A remark on this clonotype: Its specificity is not known.

V was clipped by 4 bases and J by 3 bases; unmatched bases: 7. Per the germline V gene, CDR1 is SGHVS and CDR2 is FQNEAQ. The CDR3 runs 15 residues. Each donor had approximately 10 milliliters of peripheral blood drawn. The study, taken as a whole, reports: Measured against age, TCR beta diversity per million T cells decreased in a roughly linear manner.

A second roughly 6 to 12 cycle PCR used barcoded and J-beta primers. One entry per CDR3 protein, called by TCRdb with MiXCR from the 5' RACE reads. The table has about 580,000 distinct CDR3 sequences, roughly 43% seen once. The TCR comes from an elderly man in good health. Material for sequencing was blood. The chain employs TRBV7-8 and TRBJ2-7, with 9 bases identical to TRBD1. CDR3 loop: CASSSPPGQGYEQYF. As DNA, the CDR3 is TGTGCCAGCAGCTCCCCTCCGGGACAGGGCTACGAGCAGTACTTC.